A single sample gave rise to the 11 T cell receptor beta chains below, sequenced in a study of immune characterization of retroperitoneal liposarcoma. TCRdb reprocessed the PCR reads with MiXCR, giving one entry per CDR3 protein. The data show a few thousand distinct CDR3 sequences, 25% to 30% seen once. Sequenced: tumor tissue. These receptors all stem from a female donor with retroperitoneal liposarcoma.

By sample fraction, this clonotype is medium-sized. The chain combines TRBV12-3 or TRBV12-4 with TRBJ2-5; 8 nucleotides line up with TRBD1. Trimming took 6 bases from V and 3 from J; bases not matched to a gene: 9. The CDR3 length is 15 residues. CDR3 amino acids: CASSPGTGREETQYF. The CDR3 bases are TGTGCCAGCAGCCCCGGGACAGGACGGGAAGAGACCCAGTACTTC.

This clonotype is medium-sized within its sample. This may be a read error, as it is one base from a much larger clone. The genes are TRBV7-2 and TRBJ2-1; 11 nucleotides agree with TRBD2. V trimming: 4 bases; J trimming: 13 bases; junction bases outside the gene matches: 15. The CDR3 spans 16 residues. The germline V gene encodes CDR1 SGHTA and CDR2 FQGNSA. The CDR3 bases are TGTGCCAGCAGCTCAACCGGGACTAGCGGAAAAGAGACCCAGTTCTTC. Protein: CASSSTGTSGKETQFF.

Comments on this clonotype: An end of the junction does not agree with germline; a read error may underlie this. This chain links TRBV7-7 with TRBJ2-5, with 9 nucleotides matching TRBD2. The J call may be faulty, since TRBJ2-7 better matches the DNA end. The CDR3 consists of 15 residues. The V gene's germline CDR1 is SSHAT and CDR2 FNYEAQ (reference sequence). CDR3 residues: CASSLGSGSSYEQYF. CDR3 nucleotides: TGTGCTAGCAGCTTAGGTAGCGGGAGCTCCTACGAGCAGTACTTC.

This clonotype was seen a handful of times. The CDR3 reads CASTAGGTNTEAFF. CDR3 sequence (DNA): TGTGCCAGCACCGCAGGGGGTACGAACACTGAAGCTTTCTTT. J is TRBJ1-1 and V is TRBV12-3 or TRBV12-4, with TRBD1 matching over 7 bases. V shed 7 bases, J shed 1 base, and the junction held 6 bases outside the gene matches. There are 14 residues in the CDR3.

In its sample, this clonotype is medium-sized. In DNA form, the CDR3 reads TGTGCCAGCAGCTTGGGCCGGATTGCGAACACCGGGGAGCTGTTTTTT. This gives the protein CASSLGRIANTGELFF. The chain combines TRBV11-3 with TRBJ2-2; D gene unclear. The ends were cut back, 3 bases at V and 0 bases at J, with 11 bases in the middle. CDR1 and CDR2 from the germline V gene are SGHNT and YENEEA. The CDR3 has 16 amino acids.

By sample fraction, this clonotype is medium-sized. This chain connects TRBV6-1 to TRBJ2-1, with 7 bases identical to TRBD2. The germline gives CDR1 MNHNS, CDR2 SASEGT. V shed 6 bases and J 14 bases; nucleotides not matched to a gene: 16. The length of the CDR3 is 14 residues. The CDR3 DNA reads as TGTGCCAGCAGAAACCCGGGACTACACAACGAAGAGTTCTTC. Translating gives CASRNPGLHNEEFF.

Sample share makes this clonotype medium-sized. The genes are TRBV12-3 or TRBV12-4 and TRBJ2-2; 10 bases map to TRBD2. Trimming cost V 2 bases and J 5 bases; bases outside gene matches: 2. This CDR3 comprises 15 residues. The CDR3 protein is CASSLSSGRTGELFF. DNA for the CDR3: TGTGCCAGCAGTTTAAGTAGCGGGAGGACCGGGGAGCTGTTTTTT.

V usage is TRBV6-1 and J usage is TRBJ1-5, with D possibly TRBD1 on 5 matching bases. The CDR3 extends over 14 amino acids. CDR1 is MNHNS, CDR2 SASEGT, per germline. Trimming shortened V by 4 bases and J by 2 bases, and 9 bases separated the two germline ends. The CDR3 nucleotides read TGTGCCAGCAGTGGCGGGGCGGGCAATCAGCCCCAGCATTTT. Amino acid sequence: CASSGGAGNQPQHF.

By share of the sample, this clonotype is medium-sized. The V and J genes are TRBV10-2 and TRBJ2-4; the D is unclear. CDR3 length: 16 residues. Trimming pared 1 base from V and 3 bases from J, leaving 13 bases between. Germline loops: CDR1 WSHSY, CDR2 SAAADI. CDR3: CASSELGRVGKNIQYF. DNA for the CDR3: TGCGCCAGCAGTGAGTTGGGAAGGGTTGGCAAAAACATTCAGTACTTC.

This clonotype was recorded a few times. J is TRBJ2-3 and V is TRBV4-2, with TRBD2 matching 12 bases. Losses at the gene ends were 1 base for V and 0 bases for J; bases not matched to a gene: 5. This CDR3 has 18 amino acids. Germline V gene lookup returns CDR1 LGHNA and CDR2 YNFKEQ. Here the CDR3 DNA reads TGTGCCAGCAGCCAAGGGCGTCTAGCGGGAGGGAGCACAGATACGCAGTATTTT. It encodes CASSQGRLAGGSTDTQYF.

Within the sample, this clonotype is medium-sized. The chain is built from TRBV12-3 or TRBV12-4 and TRBJ2-3; TRBD1 agrees at 7 bases. The junction had 5 bases not matched to a gene; V was cut back by 5 bases and J by 0 bases. The CDR3 is 15 amino acids. The CDR3: CASSRDRASTDTQYF. The CDR3 DNA follows: TGTGCCAGCAGTAGGGACAGAGCTAGCACAGATACGCAGTATTTT.